This T cell receptor beta chain was captured in a study of identical twins. As regards this clonotype: Its specificity is unknown.

Overall study results and limits: Possibly, invariant MAIT and iNKT cells partly confounded zero-insertion analyses. Conclusions relied on cross-sectional statistical analysis, not following the same donors. Researchers reported weaker excess twin sharing in beta out-of-frame sequences.

Germline assignment: CDR1 LGHDT and CDR2 YNNKEL (reference sequence). The CDR3 has 13 amino acids. Trimming pared 0 bases from V and 8 bases from J, leaving 10 bases between. TCRdb reprocessed the 5' RACE reads with MiXCR, giving one entry per CDR3 protein. The sample lists 1.5 million to 2 million distinct CDR3 sequences; roughly a third were seen once. This clonotype originated in a newborn girl in good health. This chain links TRBV3-1 with TRBJ1-2; no firm D call. Sequencing used cord blood. The CDR3 reads CASSQDWVGGYTF. The CDR3 DNA reads as TGTGCCAGCAGCCAAGATTGGGTTGGCGGCTACACCTTC.